These T cell receptor beta chains were read from a single sample in a study of Tregs in tolerant kidney transplant recipients. TCRdb's copy holds only in-frame clones and misses some; the assay was immunoSEQ multiplex PCR. The sample comprises roughly 250,000 clones, 80% to 85% of which are singletons, and approximately 0.69% rests with the top ten. Sample: CD4+ T cells from blood. Source of these receptors: a human donor in good health. Both conserved end residues are part of each CDR3. The D gene is left open where the match is weak. Rows give clone size only sometimes, using once, few, many, or a class for an expanded clone.

d_call	clone_size	v_call	j_call	cdr3_nt	cdr3_aa
TRBD1	NA	TRBV7-8	TRBJ1-1	TGTGCCAGCAGCTCAGGGGGCCCCAGCACTGAAGCTTTCTTT	CASSSGGPSTEAFF
NA	NA	TRBV5-1	TRBJ2-7	TGCGCCAGCAGCTTGTGGGTGGAATCCTACGAGCAGTACTTC	CASSLWVESYEQYF
NA	NA	TRBV5-1	TRBJ2-2	TGCGCCAGCAGCTTGGGCAGACCCGCGAACACCGGGGAGCTGTTTTTT	CASSLGRPANTGELFF
TRBD1	NA	TRBV19	TRBJ1-1	TGTGCCAGTAGACCAGGGGGCCGGGGGGCGCACACTGAAGCTTTCTTT	CASRPGGRGAHTEAFF
NA	once	TRBV11-2	TRBJ2-1	TGTGCCAGCGCAGGGGCGAGCTCCTACAATGAGCAGTTCTTC	CASAGASSYNEQFF
NA	NA	TRBV28	TRBJ1-1	TGTGCCAGCAGTCCAAGTGGGGGTTGGGATACTGAAGCTTTCTTT	CASSPSGGWDTEAFF
NA	NA	TRBV27	TRBJ2-5	TGTGCCAGCAGCCACTTGACGGAACACCCGCAAGAGACCCAGTACTTC	CASSHLTEHPQETQYF
NA	NA	TRBV29-1	TRBJ2-2	TGCAGCCCCTTAAATAACACCGGGGAGCTGTTTTTT	CSPLNNTGELFF
NA	NA	TRBV5-4	TRBJ2-2	TGTGCCAGCAGCCTGGACCCGGCAGGCACCGGGGAGCTGTTTTTT	CASSLDPAGTGELFF
NA	NA	TRBV6-5	TRBJ1-5	TGTGCCAGCACCCGACTTGATAATCAGCCCCAGCATTTT	CASTRLDNQPQHF
NA	once	TRBV11-3	TRBJ2-1	TGTGCCAGCTCCGAGACCCTGGGCAATGAGCAGTTCTTC	CASSETLGNEQFF
NA	NA	TRBV5-1	TRBJ2-7	TGCGCCAGCAGCCCCCCAGGGGAAGAGCAGTACTTC	CASSPPGEEQYF
TRBD1	few	TRBV7-2	TRBJ2-7	TGTGCCAGCAGCTTCGACAGGGGCTACGAGCAGTACTTC	CASSFDRGYEQYF
NA	NA	TRBV30	TRBJ2-3	TGTGCCTGGAGTGTATTTATCGGTGCTTCAACGCAGTATTTT	CAWSVFIGASTQYF
TRBD2	NA	TRBV27	TRBJ2-5	TGTGCCAGCGCCACCCAGGTCCTAGCGGGATACCAAGAGACCCAGTACTTC	CASATQVLAGYQETQYF
TRBD1	NA	TRBV11-2	TRBJ1-5	TGTGCCAGCAGCCCAGGGACAGTCCAATCAGCCCCCCAGCATTTT	CASSPGTVQSAPQHF
NA	NA	TRBV4-1	TRBJ1-1	TGCGCCAGCAGCCAAGGGTGGGGTGGCACTGAAGCTTTCTTT	CASSQGWGGTEAFF
NA	NA	TRBV20-1	TRBJ2-1	TGCAGTGCCAATCGGGCCAATGAGCAGCTCTTC	CSANRANEQLF
TRBD1	NA	TRBV28	TRBJ1-1	TGTGCCAGCAGTCTACTCCGACAGGGTCTCACTGAAGCTTTCTTT	CASSLLRQGLTEAFF
NA	NA	TRBV5-1	TRBJ1-6	TGCGCCAGCAGCTTGTCACATCAAAATTCACCCCTCCACTTT	CASSLSHQNSPLHF
TRBD2	NA	TRBV4-2	TRBJ2-7	TGTGCCAGCAGCCTAGCAACTAGCGGGAAGGCCTACGAGCAGTACTTC	CASSLATSGKAYEQYF
NA	NA	TRBV5-1	TRBJ1-2	TGCGCCAGCAGCTTGGTCGCCTCAGGGTCTAACTATGGCTACACCTTC	CASSLVASGSNYGYTF
TRBD2	NA	TRBV10-2	TRBJ2-7	TGCGCCAGCAGTGGGCCGACTAGCGGGAACTACGAGCAGTACTTC	CASSGPTSGNYEQYF
TRBD2	NA	TRBV25-1	TRBJ2-2	TGTGCCAGCAGTGACTGGACTAGCGGGACCCGAGGTACCGGGGAGCTGTTTTTT	CASSDWTSGTRGTGELFF
NA	NA	TRBV9	TRBJ2-1	TGTGCCAGCAGCCCGGAGGGGGTAACCTACAATGAGCAGTTCTTC	CASSPEGVTYNEQFF
TRBD1	NA	TRBV5-1	TRBJ1-1	TGCGCCAGCAGCCGGGGACAGGGGGCGTCCACTGAAGCTTTCTTT	CASSRGQGASTEAFF
NA	NA	TRBV7-8	TRBJ2-7	TGTGCCAGCAGCTTATTAACGACCGCTATTGTAGGGCAGTACTTC	CASSLLTTAIVGQYF
TRBD2	NA	TRBV6-4	TRBJ2-3	TGTGCCAGCAGTGACTCGGCTAGCGGGGGGATAGATACGCAGTATTTT	CASSDSASGGIDTQYF
NA	once	TRBV4-1	TRBJ2-3	TGCGCCAGCAGCCAAGCGAGGGGGGGCGGGACAGATACGCAGTATTTT	CASSQARGGGTDTQYF
NA	NA	TRBV19	TRBJ2-7	TGTGCCAGTAGTATAGGTAGGGGAAACTCCTACGAGCAGTACTTC	CASSIGRGNSYEQYF
TRBD1	NA	TRBV5-4	TRBJ1-5	TGTGCCAGCAGCTCGGACAGGGGCAATCAGCCCCAGCATTTT	CASSSDRGNQPQHF
NA	once	TRBV7-3	TRBJ1-1	TGTGCCAGCAGCATGGGACTTTTGAACACTGAAGCTTTCTTT	CASSMGLLNTEAFF
NA	NA	TRBV5-1	TRBJ2-7	TGCGCCAGCAGGTGGGGGGATACCTACGAGCAGTACTTC	CASRWGDTYEQYF
TRBD1	few	TRBV11-2	TRBJ2-7	TGTGCCAGCAGCCCCTTGGGACAGGGGAGGTACGAGCAGTACTTC	CASSPLGQGRYEQYF
NA	NA	TRBV7-9	TRBJ1-3	TGTGCCAGCAGCTCACAGGGAGGGGATGGAAACACCATATATTTT	CASSSQGGDGNTIYF
TRBD1	NA	TRBV7-9	TRBJ2-5	TGTGCCAGCAGCCCCCAGGGGGCCGGAGAGACCCAGTACTTC	CASSPQGAGETQYF
TRBD2	NA	TRBV5-4	TRBJ2-5	TGTGCCAGCAGCCAGCGGGGGGGGCAAGAGACCCAGTACTTC	CASSQRGGQETQYF
NA	once	TRBV11-2	TRBJ1-4	TGTGCCAGCAGCCCCCGAACCGCCGAAAAACTGTTTTTT	CASSPRTAEKLFF
NA	few	TRBV6-1	TRBJ2-2	TGTGCCAGCAGTGACTTAGATTGGGGGGCGTACGGGGAGCTGTTTTTT	CASSDLDWGAYGELFF
NA	NA	TRBV6-5	TRBJ1-5	TGTGCCAGCAAAAAAGGACAGTTCGGCAATCAGCCCCAGCATTTT	CASKKGQFGNQPQHF
TRBD1	NA	TRBV25-1	TRBJ1-2	TGTGCCAGCAGTGTAACAGGGGTTTACTATGGCTACACCTTC	CASSVTGVYYGYTF
TRBD2	few	TRBV4-2	TRBJ2-7	TGTGCCAGCAGCCATTCCACAGGGCCTCTAGCGGGCTCCTACGAGCAGTACTTC	CASSHSTGPLAGSYEQYF
TRBD1	NA	TRBV10-3	TRBJ1-4	TGTGCCATCAGGGAAGACGGGACAGGGCTCGAAAAACTGTTTTTT	CAIREDGTGLEKLFF
TRBD2	NA	TRBV6-4	TRBJ2-1	TGTGCCAGCAGTCCTACGGGACTAGCGGCGTCCTCCTACAATGAGCAGTTCTTC	CASSPTGLAASSYNEQFF
TRBD2	once	TRBV10-3	TRBJ2-1	TGTGCCATCAGTGTGTCAGCGGGAGGGGACAATGAGCAGTTCTTC	CAISVSAGGDNEQFF
TRBD1	once	TRBV6-6	TRBJ1-2	TGTGCCAGCAGCCAGACAGGGAATGGCTACACCTTC	CASSQTGNGYTF
TRBD2	NA	TRBV29-1	TRBJ2-3	TGCAGCGTGTTACTAGCGGGGGATACGCAGTATTTT	CSVLLAGDTQYF